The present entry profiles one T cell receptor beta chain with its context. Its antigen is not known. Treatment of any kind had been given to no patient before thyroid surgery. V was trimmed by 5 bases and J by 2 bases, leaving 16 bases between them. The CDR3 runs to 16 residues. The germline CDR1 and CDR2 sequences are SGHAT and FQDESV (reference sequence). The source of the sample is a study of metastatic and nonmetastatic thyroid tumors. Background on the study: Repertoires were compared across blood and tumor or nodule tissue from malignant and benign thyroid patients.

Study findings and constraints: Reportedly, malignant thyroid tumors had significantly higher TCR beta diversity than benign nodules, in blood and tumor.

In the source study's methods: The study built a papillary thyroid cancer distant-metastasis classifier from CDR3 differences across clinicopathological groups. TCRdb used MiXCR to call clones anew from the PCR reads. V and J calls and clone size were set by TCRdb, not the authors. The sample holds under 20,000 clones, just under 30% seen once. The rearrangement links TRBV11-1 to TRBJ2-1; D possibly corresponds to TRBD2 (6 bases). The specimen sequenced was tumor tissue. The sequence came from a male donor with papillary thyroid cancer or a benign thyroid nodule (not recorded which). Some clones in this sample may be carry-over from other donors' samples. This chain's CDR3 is CASSRKSLAAYNEQFF. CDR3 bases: TGTGCCAGCAGCCGAAAGTCACTAGCAGCCTACAATGAGCAGTTCTTC.